This paragraph covers one TCR beta chain sequence. This sample was taken from a study of blood T cell repertoires in COVID-19. Cohorts were determined from participant-reported clinical history. CDR1 is LNHDA and CDR2 is SQIVND in the germline V gene (reference sequence). The CDR3 has 15 residues. V dropped 0 bases and J dropped 2 bases, with 11 bases sitting between them. As originally analysed: Amplification of reference gene primers was used by the study to estimate nucleated cell counts. Measured with immunoSEQ multiplex PCR; TCRdb has only the in-frame clones, and not every one. That table gives V, J and clone size, and the DNA gave D and trimming. The data show around 400,000 clones, roughly 84% seen once.

This sequence originates from a young woman who had been exposed to COVID-19. The gene calls are TRBV19 and TRBJ2-7, with D perhaps matching TRBD2 (6 bases). Input material: PBMCs or T cells enriched from blood (not recorded which). DNA of the CDR3: TGTGCCAGTAGTATAGAATCGGGACTGGCCTACGAGCAGTACTTC. Encoded protein: CASSIESGLAYEQYF.